Listed below are T cell receptor beta chains from one sample, sequenced in a study of control samples from healthy donors and cancer patients. Profiled with immunoSEQ multiplex PCR; TCRdb holds only in-frame clones, not every one. The sample contains roughly 370,000 clones, over 75% of which appear only once. The material sequenced was PBMCs. Receptor source: a man in his forties with head and neck cancer. CDR3s include the opening cysteine and the closing phenylalanine or tryptophan. Fields, in order: V gene, D gene, clone size, J gene, CDR3 protein, CDR3 DNA. The D gene is left open where the match is weak. Clone size is given for some rows only: seen once, a few or many times, or a class if the clone is expanded.

TRBV13	.	.	TRBJ2-7	CASSLTGYEQYF	TGTGCCAGCAGCTTGACAGGCTACGAGCAGTACTTC
TRBV2	TRBD2	.	TRBJ2-1	CASRAAGGYYNEQFF	TGTGCCAGCAGAGCAGCGGGGGGCTACTACAATGAGCAGTTCTTC
TRBV7-6	TRBD1	.	TRBJ1-4	CASSLRGGQGREKLFF	TGTGCCAGCAGCTTACGGGGGGGACAGGGCCGGGAAAAACTGTTTTTT
TRBV18	TRBD2	.	TRBJ2-1	CASSLRTGTSGINEQFF	TGTGCCAGCTCACTTCGAACCGGGACTAGCGGGATCAATGAGCAGTTCTTC
TRBV28	TRBD1	.	TRBJ1-3	CAGRGYGNTIYF	TGTGCGGGCAGGGGGTACGGAAACACCATATATTTT
TRBV6-5	.	.	TRBJ1-6	CASSPPGESSPLHF	TGTGCCAGCAGCCCACCGGGGGAGAGTTCACCCCTCCACTTT
TRBV11-2	TRBD2	once	TRBJ2-2	CASSQRTGGAPGELFF	TGTGCCAGCAGCCAACGGACCGGGGGGGCCCCCGGGGAGCTGTTTTTT
TRBV15	.	.	TRBJ1-6	CATSRGGGPIHF	TGTGCCACCAGCAGAGGTGGGGGACCGATCCACTTT
TRBV29-1	.	.	TRBJ1-1	CSVEAGEFDTEAFF	TGCAGCGTTGAAGCGGGGGAGTTTGACACTGAAGCTTTCTTT
TRBV5-1	TRBD1	.	TRBJ2-3	CASSVARDRRTDTQYF	TGCGCCAGCAGCGTAGCCCGGGACAGGCGCACAGATACGCAGTATTTT
TRBV2	TRBD1	few	TRBJ2-1	CASREGTGGYNEQFF	TGTGCCAGCAGGGAGGGGACAGGGGGCTACAATGAGCAGTTCTTC
TRBV7-2	.	.	TRBJ1-3	CASSLGQTNTIYF	TGTGCCAGCAGCTTAGGGCAGACAAACACCATATATTTT
TRBV5-1	TRBD2	.	TRBJ2-7	CASSGRLADRYEQYF	TGCGCCAGCAGCGGGCGGCTAGCGGATCGCTACGAGCAGTACTTC
TRBV28	.	few	TRBJ2-3	CASSDPPQLTDTQYF	TGTGCCAGCAGCGATCCCCCGCAACTCACAGATACGCAGTATTTT
TRBV19	.	.	TRBJ2-2	CASSNFGDTGELFF	TGTGCCAGTAGTAATTTCGGGGACACCGGGGAGCTGTTTTTT
TRBV6-6	.	.	TRBJ1-5	CASSPPAGLYSNQPQHF	TGTGCCAGCAGTCCCCCTGCAGGGCTATATAGCAATCAGCCCCAGCATTTT
TRBV27	TRBD2	.	TRBJ2-1	CASSSGLAGNEQFF	TGTGCCAGCAGTTCCGGACTAGCGGGGAATGAGCAGTTCTTC
TRBV12-3/TRBV12-4	.	.	TRBJ1-2	CASSLGGAGGYTF	TGTGCCAGCAGTTTAGGGGGGGCGGGCGGCTACACCTTC
TRBV9	.	.	TRBJ2-5	CASGRVDETQYF	TGTGCCAGCGGTAGGGTCGATGAGACCCAGTACTTC
TRBV19	TRBD2	.	TRBJ2-7	CASSPLAGPYEQYF	TGTGCCAGTAGCCCTCTAGCGGGTCCTTACGAGCAGTACTTC
TRBV3-1/TRBV3-2	.	once	TRBJ1-2	CASSQESKFGGYTF	TGTGCCAGCAGCCAAGAGTCAAAGTTTGGTGGCTACACCTTC
TRBV27	.	.	TRBJ1-4	CASRFLDNEKLFF	TGTGCCAGCAGGTTTTTAGATAATGAAAAACTGTTTTTT
TRBV12-3/TRBV12-4	TRBD2	.	TRBJ2-1	CASTRGAYNEQFF	TGTGCCAGCACCCGGGGGGCCTACAATGAGCAGTTCTTC
TRBV10-3	.	.	TRBJ2-2	CAIKRNTGELFF	TGTGCCATCAAGAGAAACACCGGGGAGCTGTTTTTT
TRBV29-1	.	few	TRBJ2-1	CSAVNGASGAQFF	TGCAGCGCCGTAAACGGAGCGTCGGGTGCGCAGTTCTTC
TRBV6-5	.	.	TRBJ2-1	CASSLDQSYNEQFF	TGTGCCAGCAGCCTGGACCAATCCTACAATGAGCAGTTCTTC
TRBV10-3	.	.	TRBJ2-3	CAINSDPTDTQYF	TGTGCCATCAACTCAGATCCCACAGATACGCAGTATTTT
TRBV10-3	.	.	TRBJ2-5	CAISEFPLGGQETQYF	TGTGCCATCAGTGAGTTCCCACTAGGGGGGCAAGAGACCCAGTACTTC
TRBV19	.	.	TRBJ1-1	CASRRTVTEAFF	TGTGCCAGTAGGAGGACGGTCACTGAAGCTTTCTTT
TRBV18	.	.	TRBJ1-1	CASSREPNTEAFF	TGTGCCAGCTCACGGGAACCGAACACTGAAGCTTTCTTT
TRBV7-2	.	once	TRBJ2-7	CASSLAGDFSYEQYF	TGTGCCAGCAGCTTAGCCGGGGACTTTTCCTACGAGCAGTACTTC
TRBV9	.	.	TRBJ2-2	CASSVAGDIGELFF	TGTGCCAGCAGCGTAGCTGGGGACATCGGGGAGCTGTTTTTT
TRBV28	.	.	TRBJ2-7	CASSRGTYEQYF	TGTGCCAGCTCCCGGGGAACCTACGAGCAGTACTTC
TRBV4-1	.	.	TRBJ2-5	CASSQDMRGGRETQYF	TGCGCCAGCAGCCAAGATATGAGGGGGGGCCGAGAGACCCAGTACTTC
TRBV9	TRBD1	.	TRBJ1-3	CASSEGQGLGSGNTIYF	TGTGCCAGCAGCGAGGGACAGGGGCTCGGGTCTGGAAACACCATATATTTT
TRBV28	TRBD2	.	TRBJ2-3	CASSPEVGGGRDTQYF	TGTGCCAGCAGTCCGGAGGTAGGCGGGGGGAGAGATACGCAGTATTTT
TRBV28	.	.	TRBJ1-2	CASSTTGTDGYTF	TGTGCCAGCAGTACTACAGGGACGGATGGCTACACCTTC
TRBV10-1	TRBD2	.	TRBJ2-1	CASSGRREGSGSYNEQFF	TGCGCCAGCAGTGGACGTCGGGAGGGAAGTGGCTCCTACAATGAGCAGTTCTTC
TRBV4-1	.	.	TRBJ1-5	CASSQDGSGVSQPQHF	TGCGCCAGCAGCCAAGATGGGTCAGGGGTTAGTCAGCCCCAGCATTTT
TRBV7-9	TRBD2	.	TRBJ2-7	CASSLVRAGVQREQYF	TGTGCCAGCAGCTTAGTTCGAGCGGGAGTTCAGAGGGAGCAGTACTTC
TRBV27	.	.	TRBJ2-3	CASSFRYTDTQYF	TGTGCCAGCAGTTTTCGTTACACAGATACGCAGTATTTT
TRBV5-1	TRBD1	.	TRBJ2-2	CASSRTGVNTGELFF	TGCGCCAGCAGCAGAACAGGGGTGAACACCGGGGAGCTGTTTTTT
TRBV5-1	.	.	TRBJ1-5	CASSESSLGSNQPQHF	TGCGCCAGCAGCGAAAGTTCCCTGGGTAGCAATCAGCCCCAGCATTTT
TRBV7-6	.	.	TRBJ1-1	CASSLAGSRTEAFF	TGTGCCAGCAGCTTAGCCGGGTCCCGGACTGAAGCTTTCTTT
TRBV10-1	.	few	TRBJ2-7	CASSPGSSGPYEQYF	TGCGCCAGCAGTCCCGGGTCCTCCGGCCCTTACGAGCAGTACTTC
TRBV18	TRBD1	.	TRBJ2-3	CASSPRQGANTDTQYF	TGTGCCAGCTCACCACGGCAGGGGGCTAATACAGATACGCAGTATTTT
TRBV6-5	TRBD2	.	TRBJ2-7	CASTGTSLYEQYF	TGTGCCAGTACCGGGACTAGCCTCTACGAGCAGTACTTC
TRBV25-1	TRBD1	.	TRBJ2-7	CASSERTGGRSYEQYF	TGTGCCAGCAGTGAAAGGACAGGGGGTCGGTCCTACGAGCAGTACTTC
TRBV6-5	.	once	TRBJ2-4	CASSYTGTKNIQYF	TGTGCCAGCAGTTACACTGGGACCAAAAACATTCAGTACTTC
TRBV10-1	.	.	TRBJ2-2	CVIHTWTGELFF	TGCGTCATCCACACGTGGACCGGGGAGCTGTTTTTT
TRBV4-2	TRBD2	.	TRBJ2-7	CASSQDPFVAGEQYF	TGTGCCAGCAGCCAAGATCCATTCGTAGCGGGCGAGCAGTACTTC
TRBV6-1	.	.	TRBJ1-1	CASSEEGLNTEAFF	TGTGCCAGCAGTGAAGAAGGCCTGAACACTGAAGCTTTCTTT
TRBV2	.	once	TRBJ1-1	CASSEYGGAYTEAFF	TGTGCCAGCAGTGAATATGGGGGGGCTTACACTGAAGCTTTCTTT
TRBV10-3	TRBD2	.	TRBJ2-7	CAISGGGEQYF	TGTGCCATCAGTGGGGGGGGCGAGCAGTACTTC
TRBV5-1	.	.	TRBJ2-3	CASSRRDSSSTDTQYF	TGCGCCAGCAGCCGGCGGGACTCTTCTAGCACAGATACGCAGTATTTT